The 8 T cell receptor beta chains reported below all come from one sample, sequenced in a study of PD-1 blockade in classical Hodgkin lymphoma. Generated by immunoSEQ multiplex PCR, the TCRdb table keeps only in-frame clones and is missing some. The top ten clones hold 11% of a sample with 20,000 to 30,000 clones, about four fifths of them seen once. Brentuximab vedotin exposure varied, and every patient relapsed after autologous stem cell transplantation. Sequenced material: peripheral blood mononuclear cells (PBMCs), taken before the second cycle of nivolumab. The receptor source for this set is a human donor with classical Hodgkin lymphoma.

The chain uses TRBV28 and TRBJ1-5, with TRBD1 matching over 7 bases. Germline lookup yields CDR1 MDHEN and CDR2 SYDVKM. This CDR3 is 15 amino acids long. The junction had 8 bases not matched to a gene; V was cut back by 3 bases and J by 6 bases. CDR3 residues: CASSFGQVIAQPQHF. Here the CDR3 DNA reads TGTGCCAGCAGTTTTGGACAGGTGATCGCTCAGCCCCAGCATTTT. Together with reference TRBV28 and TRBJ1-5, the CDR3 gives the full variable domain: DVKVTQSSRYLVKRTGEKVFLECVQDMDHENMFWYRQDPGLGLRLIYFSYDVKMKEKGDIPEGYSVSREKKERFSLILESASTNQTSMYLCASSFGQVIAQPQHFGDGTRLSIL.

The chain couples TRBV5-5 to TRBJ2-1, with D possibly being TRBD1 (8 bases). CDR3 size: 15 residues. Germline lookup yields CDR1 SGHKS and CDR2 YYEKEE (reference sequence). Trimming took off 4 bases at V and 4 bases at J, with 15 bases between the two ends. The CDR3 loop reads CASSPGQGLYNEQFF. CDR3 nucleotide sequence: TGTGCCAGCAGCCCTGGACAGGGACTATACAATGAGCAGTTCTTC.

J is TRBJ1-2 and V is TRBV14; D perhaps matches TRBD1 (5 bases). Germline loops: CDR1 SGHDN, CDR2 FVKESK. With 4 bases removed from V and 6 bases from J, the gap between germline ends came to 18 bases. The CDR3 runs to 15 residues. DNA for the CDR3: TGTGCCAGCAGCCTCGCCGGGGGAGGTGGGAATGGCTACACCTTC. Its protein product is CASSLAGGGGNGYTF.

The gene calls are TRBV5-5 and TRBJ2-2; 11 nucleotides align to TRBD1. Germline V gives CDR1 SGHKS, CDR2 YYEKEE (reference sequence). V was clipped by 2 bases and J by 8 bases; unmatched bases: 2. The CDR3 has 14 amino acids. Here the CDR3 DNA reads TGTGCCAGCAGCTTTGGACAGGGGGCTGGGGAGCTGTTTTTT. Translating it yields CASSFGQGAGELFF.

The chain carries TRBV2 and TRBJ1-4; D uncertain. Germline lookup yields CDR1 SNHLY and CDR2 FYNNEI. Trimming pared 6 bases from V and 0 bases from J, leaving 17 bases between. This CDR3 is 17 amino acids long. Written as DNA, the CDR3 is TGTGCCAGCAGAAAGGTGCTTGCTTCCGCAACTAATGAAAAACTGTTTTTT. This sequence encodes CASRKVLASATNEKLFF.

V usage is TRBV19 and J usage is TRBJ1-1, with D tentatively TRBD1 (5 bases). Trimming left V 6 bases short and J 10 bases short, with 12 bases between. This CDR3 is 11 amino acids long. CDR1 is LNHDA and CDR2 is SQIVND in the germline V gene (reference sequence). CDR3 region: CASRGVSGAFF. As DNA, the CDR3 is TGTGCCAGTAGAGGGGTCAGTGGAGCTTTCTTT.

Within the sample, this clone is medium-sized. The chain employs TRBV7-3 and TRBJ1-1; 9 positions agree with TRBD1. Per germline, CDR1 SGHTA and CDR2 FQGTGA. The V and J ends lost 1 base and 4 bases, in that order; junction bases with no gene match: 4. The CDR3 spans 15 residues. DNA for the CDR3: TGTGCCAGCAGCTTAAGAGGGGGACAGGGCACTGAAGCTTTCTTT. As protein: CASSLRGGQGTEAFF.

The rearrangement links TRBV29-1 to TRBJ2-3; D unclear. Germline CDR1 reads SQVTM; CDR2 reads ANQGSEA. The CDR3 consists of 10 residues. V was shortened by 6 bases and J by 2 bases, with 3 bases between the two germline ends. CDR3 DNA: TGCAGCGTCGCCACAGATACGCAGTATTTT. Its protein product is CSVATDTQYF.